This section outlines one T cell receptor (beta chain) sequence together with its context. This specimen comes from a study of T cell responses to AZD1222 COVID-19 vaccine. Data came from immunoSEQ multiplex PCR; TCRdb stores just in-frame clones and leaves some out. The data show around 150,000 clones, roughly 93% seen once. V lost 11 bases and J 10 bases, leaving 23 bases between the germline ends. The CDR3 has 13 amino acids. The V gene's germline CDR1 is MNHEY and CDR2 SVGAGI. Sample: peripheral blood, taken 28 days after the second AZD1222 dose. The gene calls are TRBV6-5 and TRBJ1-1, with D perhaps TRBD1 (6 bases). The TCR was taken from an adult who received the AZD1222 COVID-19 vaccine. The CDR3, as DNA: TGTGCCTGTGGGGGGCAGGTGGGGTCCGGAGCTTTCTTT. Translated, it gives CACGGQVGSGAFF.